Below are 16 T cell receptor beta chains sequenced from a single sample in a study of blood T cell repertoires in COVID-19. Measured with immunoSEQ multiplex PCR; TCRdb has only the in-frame clones, and not every one. The data contain about 100,000 clones, 75% to 85% of them singletons. The sequenced sample consisted of peripheral blood. The receptors here all came from a human donor in a cohort sampled during active COVID-19.

This chain links TRBV9 with TRBJ2-1; 7 nucleotides agree with TRBD2. CDR3 length: 14 residues. The V gene end was trimmed by 0 bases and the J gene end by 4 bases; junction bases not matched to a gene: 1. The germline V gene encodes CDR1 SGDLS and CDR2 YYNGEE. The CDR3 loop reads CASSVASGYNEQFF. In DNA, the CDR3 is TGTGCCAGCAGCGTAGCTAGCGGATACAATGAGCAGTTCTTC.

The chain couples TRBV24-1 to TRBJ2-3; 14 nucleotides line up with TRBD2. The V gene end was trimmed by 4 bases and the J gene end by 4 bases; junction bases not matched to a gene: 3. The germline gives CDR1 KGHDR, CDR2 SFDVKD. CDR3 length equals 16 residues. The CDR3 region has the DNA TGTGCCACCAGTGACACGGGACTAGCGGGAGCAGATACGCAGTATTTT. Its protein is CATSDTGLAGADTQYF.

This sequence joins TRBV5-1 and TRBJ2-3; 12 nucleotides line up with TRBD1. The CDR3 extends over 16 amino acids. Germline values: CDR1 SGHRS, CDR2 YFSETQ. V was clipped by 3 bases and J by 4 bases; unmatched bases: 6. CDR3 bases: TGCGCCAGCAGCTCGTCCGGGACAGGGGGCGCAGATACGCAGTATTTT. The encoded protein is CASSSSGTGGADTQYF.

This sequence joins TRBV5-6 and TRBJ2-3, with 11 bases aligning to TRBD2. The CDR3 has 16 amino acids. Trimming cost V 3 bases and J 3 bases; bases outside gene matches: 6. CDR1 is SGHDT, CDR2 YYEEEE, per germline. CDR3 protein: CASSSLTSGSTDTQYF. Here the CDR3 DNA reads TGTGCCAGCAGCTCCCTTACTAGCGGGAGTACAGATACGCAGTATTTT.

CDR3 sequence reads: CASSDPGLAGGNEQFF. The DNA of the CDR3 is TGTGCCAGCAGCGATCCGGGACTAGCGGGAGGAAATGAGCAGTTCTTC. The gene calls are TRBV5-6 and TRBJ2-1; TRBD2 matches at 15 bases. V shed 4 bases and J 7 bases; nucleotides not matched to a gene: 6. The CDR3 covers 16 residues. Germline CDR1 SGHDT, CDR2 YYEEEE.

This sequence joins TRBV7-3 and TRBJ2-3; 10 bases map to TRBD2. After removal of 2 bases from V and 7 bases from J, the junction contained 12 bases not matched to a gene. The CDR3 runs to 17 residues. CDR1 is SGHTA, CDR2 FQGTGA, per germline. The CDR3 protein is CASSLGTSASSQNTQYF. CDR3 DNA sequence: TGTGCCAGCAGCTTAGGGACTAGCGCCAGCTCTCAGAATACGCAGTATTTT.

The V and J genes are TRBV6-6 and TRBJ2-7; 9 bases agree with TRBD2. Trimming removed 0 bases from V and 3 bases from J; junction bases left unmatched: 3. Germline V gene data show CDR1 as MNHNY and CDR2 as SVGAGI (reference sequence). The CDR3 is made up of 15 amino acids. Here the CDR3 reads CASSYSQREDYEQYF. The CDR3 bases are TGTGCCAGCAGTTACTCCCAGCGGGAGGACTACGAGCAGTACTTC.

This clone showed up just a few times. The chain uses TRBV24-1 and TRBJ2-5, with D maybe TRBD2 (6 bases). The V end was cut by 4 bases, the J end by 13 bases, with 21 bases between. The CDR3 is 14 amino acids. CDR1 KGHDR and CDR2 SFDVKD come from the germline V gene. In DNA, the CDR3 is TGTGCCACCAGTGACCCCGGGACTCACACGGGGAGGTACTTC. As protein: CATSDPGTHTGRYF.

This clone occurred a few times. The chain employs TRBV27 and TRBJ2-6, with a weak D call TRBD1 (5 bases). The CDR3 runs to 15 residues. Germline CDR1 MNHEY, CDR2 SMNVEV (reference sequence). Trimming shortened V by 2 bases and J by 2 bases, and 7 bases separated the two germline ends. CDR3 nucleotide sequence: TGTGCCAGCAGTTTAGGGGCCCCTGGGGCCAACGTCCTGACTTTC. Amino acid sequence: CASSLGAPGANVLTF.

The chain is built from TRBV5-5 and TRBJ2-7; 7 positions agree with TRBD1. Per the germline V gene, CDR1 is SGHKS and CDR2 is YYEKEE (reference sequence). V lost 7 bases, J lost 2 bases, and 6 bases stayed unmatched. The CDR3 extends over 13 amino acids. This CDR3 reads CASQQGDPYEQYF. DNA of the CDR3: TGTGCCAGCCAGCAGGGGGACCCCTACGAGCAGTACTTC.

The chain recombines TRBV6-4 with TRBJ1-2, with D unresolved. V lost 5 bases and J 5 bases, leaving 12 bases between the germline ends. The CDR3 has 13 amino acids. The germline CDR1 and CDR2 sequences are MRHNA and SNTAGT. CDR3 DNA sequence: TGTGCCAGCAGTCCTAGGGCGGGGTATGGCTACACCTTC. It translates to CASSPRAGYGYTF.

In this sample, this clone is hyperexpanded (1% or more). The V call is TRBV28, the J call TRBJ1-2; possibly TRBD1 for D (6 bases). The germline V gene has CDR1 MDHEN and CDR2 SYDVKM. There are 14 residues in the CDR3. Between the trimmed V and J ends, which lost 3 bases and 7 bases, there was a span of 15 bases. The CDR3 DNA reads as TGTGCCAGCAGTTTTTGGGCAGGGGTAGGTGGCTACACCTTC. Translation gives CASSFWAGVGGYTF.

The chain joins TRBV3-1 (or the pseudogene TRBV3-2) to TRBJ2-1; 7 bases line up with TRBD2. CDR1 is LGHDT, CDR2 YNNKEL, per germline (reference sequence). The CDR3 is made up of 17 amino acids. With 0 bases clipped from V and 0 bases from J, the junction kept 5 bases outside the gene matches. CDR3 sequence: CASSQDWGGSSYNEQFF. CDR3 sequence (DNA): TGTGCCAGCAGCCAAGATTGGGGCGGGAGCTCCTACAATGAGCAGTTCTTC.

The chain has TRBV6-5 and TRBJ2-3; TRBD2 agrees at 8 bases. The CDR3 runs to 16 residues. The germline V gene encodes CDR1 MNHEY and CDR2 SVGAGI. V shed 3 bases and J 2 bases; nucleotides not matched to a gene: 7. The CDR3 DNA reads TGTGCCAGCAGTTATGGAGCGGGGGCAGACACAGATACGCAGTATTTT. Its translation is CASSYGAGADTDTQYF.

This rearrangement joins TRBV7-6 to TRBJ1-1; tentatively, D is TRBD1 (5 bases). Germline V gene lookup returns CDR1 SGHVS and CDR2 FNYEAQ. Deletions cut 4 bases from V and 11 bases from J, with 20 bases between. The CDR3 has 14 residues. The CDR3 spells CASSSPRGGDAAFF. CDR3 DNA sequence: TGTGCCAGCAGCTCCCCCCGGGGGGGGGACGCCGCTTTCTTT.

As regards this clone: The same CDR3 is also encoded by other DNA sequences in this sample. The gene calls are TRBV15 and TRBJ1-3; TRBD1 might be the D (6 bases). The germline CDR1 and CDR2 sequences are LNHNV and YYDKDF (reference sequence). The length of the CDR3 is 14 residues. Trimming left V 5 bases short and J 0 bases short, with 8 bases between. The CDR3 here is CATSLGGSGNTIYF. CDR3 DNA sequence: TGTGCCACCAGCCTAGGGGGCTCTGGAAACACCATATATTTT.